The T cell receptor (beta chain) described here comes from a study of blood T cell repertoires in COVID-19. Study summary: T cells, B-cell-depleted T cells, or PBMCs supplied cDNA or gDNA.

Germline assignment: CDR1 SGHVS and CDR2 FQNEAQ. CDR3 length equals 14 residues. V gave up 4 bases and J gave up 6 bases; unmatched junction bases: 7. Sequencing was performed with immunoSEQ multiplex PCR; in TCRdb, only in-frame clones are kept and a portion is missing. The top ten hold 7% to 9% of the sample, which has 130,000 to 150,000 clones, roughly four fifths seen once. The receptor comes from a human donor with acute or convalescent COVID-19. The donor label of this sample is uncertain. The gene calls are TRBV7-8 and TRBJ1-2, with 8 bases lining up with TRBD1. Sequencing input: peripheral blood. The CDR3 sequence: CASSSTDRGNGYTF. The CDR3, as DNA: TGTGCCAGCAGCTCTACCGACAGGGGTAATGGCTACACCTTC.